These 10 T cell receptor beta chains were sequenced from one sample in a study of T cell responses to AZD1222 COVID-19 vaccine. Profiled with immunoSEQ multiplex PCR; TCRdb holds only in-frame clones, not every one. The sample shows 66,000 or so clones, more than 75% of them seen only once. The specimen was peripheral blood, collected on day 0 of AZD1222 vaccination. Source of these receptors: an adult in good health.

For the CDR3, the DNA is TGTGCCAGCAGCCTACAGGGGGCGTACTATGGCTACACCTTC. This gives the protein CASSLQGAYYGYTF. The chain combines TRBV3-1 (or the pseudogene TRBV3-2) with TRBJ1-2; 9 bases map to TRBD1. The CDR3 consists of 14 residues. Germline V gene lookup returns CDR1 LGHDT and CDR2 YNNKEL (reference sequence). J was trimmed by 3 bases and V by 4 bases; bases with no gene match: 3.

The V gene is TRBV3-1 (or the pseudogene TRBV3-2), the J gene TRBJ2-7; 7 bases align to TRBD1. CDR1 LGHDT and CDR2 YNNKEL come from the germline V gene (reference sequence). The CDR3 runs to 13 residues. The trim removed 7 bases at V and 3 bases at J, leaving 6 bases unmatched. This CDR3 reads CASTDRDRYEQYF. The DNA for the CDR3 is TGTGCCAGCACTGACAGGGATCGCTACGAGCAGTACTTC.

The chain combines TRBV23-1 with TRBJ1-2, with D unclear. TRBV23-1 is an open reading frame, and its role is uncertain. The V end was cut by 0 bases, the J end by 2 bases, with 16 bases between. This CDR3 is built from 17 residues. CDR3 sequence (DNA): TGCGCCAGCAGTCAATCGTTTCCAACCCAAACAAACTATGGCTACACCTTC. The encoded protein is CASSQSFPTQTNYGYTF.

In DNA, the CDR3 is TGTGCCAGCAGCCCAAGACAGGGCACTGAAGCTTTCTTT. This codes for CASSPRQGTEAFF. The V gene is TRBV11-3, the J gene TRBJ1-1; TRBD1 agrees at 7 bases. The CDR3 runs to 13 residues. With V trimmed by 5 bases and J by 4 bases, 4 bases remained unmatched. Germline CDR1 is SGHNT and CDR2 is YENEEA.

The chain recombines TRBV7-9 with TRBJ2-2; D might be TRBD1 or TRBD2, each matching 5 bases. The CDR3 spans 13 residues. Trimming left V 5 bases short and J 4 bases short, with 8 bases between. From germline, CDR1 is SEHNR and CDR2 FQNEAQ (reference sequence). The CDR3 DNA follows: TGTGCCAGCAGCCCCGGGACCACCGGGGAGCTGTTTTTT. Its translation: CASSPGTTGELFF.

This clone was counted a few times. The chain links TRBV6-2 or TRBV6-3 to TRBJ1-2, with D perhaps TRBD1 (6 bases). Germline V CDR1 and CDR2: MNHEY, SVGEGT. V lost 4 bases and J 6 bases, leaving 9 bases between the germline ends. The CDR3 is 12 residues long. The CDR3 spells CASSLQGNGYTF. CDR3 sequence (DNA): TGTGCCAGCAGTTTACAGGGTAATGGCTACACCTTC.

The genes are TRBV7-2 and TRBJ1-4, with D uncertain. Trimming cost V 0 bases and J 7 bases, with 9 bases left between them. CDR1 is SGHTA, CDR2 FQGNSA, per germline. This CDR3 is built from 14 residues. In DNA, the CDR3 is TGTGCCAGCAGCTTAGCCCGAGGAAGTGAAAAACTGTTTTTT. This gives the protein CASSLARGSEKLFF.

J is TRBJ2-5 and V is TRBV7-2; tentative D call: TRBD2 (6 bases). The CDR3 runs to 14 residues. Deletions cut 3 bases from V and 2 bases from J, with 10 bases between. CDR1 SGHTA and CDR2 FQGNSA come from the germline V gene. CDR3 coding DNA: TGTGCCAGCAGCTTCAACGGGGGACAAGAGACCCAGTACTTC. It yields the protein CASSFNGGQETQYF.

There are a few counts of this clone. The CDR3 loop is CASSQVPYGYTF. The CDR3 DNA sequence: TGTGCCAGCAGCCAGGTCCCCTATGGCTACACCTTC. The chain has TRBV4-2 and TRBJ1-2, with D unresolved. The CDR3 extends over 12 amino acids. Germline CDR1 and CDR2: LGHNA and YNFKEQ. V was shortened by 3 bases and J by 4 bases, with 6 bases between the two germline ends.

This clone was seen only once. This chain links TRBV7-6 with TRBJ2-3; 11 positions agree with TRBD2. The V and J ends lost 4 bases and 0 bases, in that order; junction bases with no gene match: 6. The germline V gene has CDR1 SGHVS and CDR2 FNYEAQ. This CDR3 has 17 amino acids. CDR3 in DNA: TGTGCCAGCAGCTCCTTAGCGGGGGGGTCTAGCACAGATACGCAGTATTTT. This gives the protein CASSSLAGGSSTDTQYF.